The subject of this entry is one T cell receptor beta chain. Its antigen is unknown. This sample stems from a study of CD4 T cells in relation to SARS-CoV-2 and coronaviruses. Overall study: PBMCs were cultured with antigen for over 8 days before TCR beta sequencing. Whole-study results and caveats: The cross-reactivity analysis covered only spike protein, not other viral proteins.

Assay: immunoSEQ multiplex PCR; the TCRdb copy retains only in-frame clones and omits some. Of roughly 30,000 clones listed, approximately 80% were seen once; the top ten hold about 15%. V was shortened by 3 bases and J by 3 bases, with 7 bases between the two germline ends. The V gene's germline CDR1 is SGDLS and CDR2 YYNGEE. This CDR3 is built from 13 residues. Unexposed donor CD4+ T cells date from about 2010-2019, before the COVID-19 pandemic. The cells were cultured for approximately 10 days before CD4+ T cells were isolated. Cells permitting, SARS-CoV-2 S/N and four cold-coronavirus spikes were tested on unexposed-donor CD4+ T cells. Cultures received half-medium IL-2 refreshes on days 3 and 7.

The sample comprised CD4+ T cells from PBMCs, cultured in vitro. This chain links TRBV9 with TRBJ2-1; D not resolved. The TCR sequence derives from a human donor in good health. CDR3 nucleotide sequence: TGTGCCAGCAGCGAGGGCAGCTACAATGAGCAGTTCTTC. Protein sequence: CASSEGSYNEQFF.